The next 8 T cell receptor beta chains were all read from a single sample in a study of blood T cell repertoires in COVID-19. Only in-frame clones appear in the TCRdb table, and some are missing; sequencing was by immunoSEQ multiplex PCR. The data show about 260,000 clones, roughly 84% seen once. Sequenced: peripheral blood. All receptors derive from a middle-aged woman who had recovered from COVID-19.

This chain joins TRBV3-1 (or the pseudogene TRBV3-2) and TRBJ1-3; 8 bases fit TRBD1. This CDR3 is 15 amino acids long. Germline V gene lookup returns CDR1 LGHDT and CDR2 YNNKEL (reference sequence). Trimming removed 6 bases from V and 4 bases from J; junction bases left unmatched: 8. The CDR3 bases are TGTGCCAGCAGTCATAGACAGGGGAACGGAAACACCATATATTTT. It yields the protein CASSHRQGNGNTIYF.

The chain is built from TRBV4-1 and TRBJ1-4; TRBD1 matches 9 bases. CDR3 length: 16 amino acids. Looked up from germline, CDR1 is MGHRA and CDR2 is YSYEKL. V shed 3 bases and J 8 bases; nucleotides not matched to a gene: 10. CDR3 sequence: CASSQGRTGEGEKLFF. CDR3 nucleotide sequence: TGCGCCAGCAGCCAGGGTCGGACAGGGGAGGGGGAAAAACTGTTTTTT.

The chain joins TRBV15 to TRBJ2-1; D possibly corresponds to TRBD1 (5 bases). The germline gives CDR1 LNHNV, CDR2 YYDKDF (reference sequence). This CDR3 has 14 amino acids. V lost 0 bases and J lost 6, with 9 bases in between. CDR3 DNA sequence: TGTGCCACCAGCAGAGATTCAGGGCGCAATGAGCAGTTCTTC. This translates into CATSRDSGRNEQFF. Combining the CDR3 with reference TRBV15 and TRBJ2-1 gives the whole variable domain DAMVIQNPRYQVTQFGKPVTLSCSQTLNHNVMYWYQQKSSQAPKLLFHYYDKDFNNEADTPDNFQSRRPNTSFCFLDIRSPGLGDTAMYLCATSRDSGRNEQFFGPGTRLTVL.

The rearrangement joins TRBV19 to TRBJ2-3; possible D gene TRBD1, 6 bases. Trimming took 2 bases from V and 6 from J, leaving 18 bases between them. The CDR3 covers 16 residues. CDR1 and CDR2 from the germline V gene are LNHDA and SQIVND (reference sequence). The CDR3 DNA follows: TGTGCCAGTAGTATAAGACAGGCCCGCTTCGGGGATACGCAGTATTTT. It yields the protein CASSIRQARFGDTQYF.

V gene TRBV6-6 combines with J gene TRBJ2-5; 7 nucleotides agree with TRBD2. CDR3 length: 16 residues. Losses at the gene ends were 2 bases for V and 2 bases for J; bases not matched to a gene: 8. Germline loops: CDR1 MNHNY, CDR2 SVGAGI (reference sequence). The CDR3, as DNA: TGTGCCAGCAGTTACACTACTCCGGGACTACAAGAGACCCAGTACTTC. It yields the protein CASSYTTPGLQETQYF.

This clone appeared once. The chain couples TRBV9 to TRBJ2-2; D unresolved. The CDR3 sequence is 15 residues long. Per the germline V gene, CDR1 is SGDLS and CDR2 is YYNGEE. V lost 0 bases and J lost 2, with 8 bases in between. CDR3 DNA sequence: TGTGCCAGCAGCGTAGTGGCGGCAAACACCGGGGAGCTGTTTTTT. Its protein product is CASSVVAANTGELFF. Full variable domain (remainder filled in from reference TRBV9 and TRBJ2-2): DSGVTQTPKHLITATGQRVTLRCSPRSGDLSVYWYQQSLDQGLQFLIQYYNGEERAKGNILERFSAQQFPDLHSELNLSSLELGDSALYFCASSVVAANTGELFFGEGSRLTVL.

This chain joins TRBV28 and TRBJ1-5; the D is unclear. V was clipped by 3 bases and J by 0 bases, with 12 bases between them. CDR3 size: 16 residues. Germline values: CDR1 MDHEN, CDR2 SYDVKM. DNA for the CDR3: TGTGCCAGCAGTTTTCACGGGGTTTATAGCAATCAGCCCCAGCATTTT. Amino acid sequence: CASSFHGVYSNQPQHF.

The chain uses TRBV15 and TRBJ1-3; 8 nucleotides agree with TRBD1. Germline loops: CDR1 LNHNV, CDR2 YYDKDF (reference sequence). The J segment lost 8 bases and the V segment lost 0 bases, leaving 6 bases of the junction unmatched. The CDR3 length is 15 residues. CDR3 sequence (DNA): TGTGCCACCAGCAGAGACAGGGGGCAGGTAGACACCATATATTTT. It encodes CATSRDRGQVDTIYF.